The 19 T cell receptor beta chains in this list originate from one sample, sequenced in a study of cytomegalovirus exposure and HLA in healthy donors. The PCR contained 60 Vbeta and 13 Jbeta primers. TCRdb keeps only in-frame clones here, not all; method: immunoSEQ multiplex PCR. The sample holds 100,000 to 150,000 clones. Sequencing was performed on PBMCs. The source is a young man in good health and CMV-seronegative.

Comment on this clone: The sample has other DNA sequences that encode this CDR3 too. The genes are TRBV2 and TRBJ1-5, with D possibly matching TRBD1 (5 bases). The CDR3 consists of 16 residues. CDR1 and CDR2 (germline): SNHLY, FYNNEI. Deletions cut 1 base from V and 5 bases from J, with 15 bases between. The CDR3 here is CASSEDRGRLDQPQHF. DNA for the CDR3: TGTGCCAGCAGTGAAGATCGGGGGAGGTTAGATCAGCCCCAGCATTTT.

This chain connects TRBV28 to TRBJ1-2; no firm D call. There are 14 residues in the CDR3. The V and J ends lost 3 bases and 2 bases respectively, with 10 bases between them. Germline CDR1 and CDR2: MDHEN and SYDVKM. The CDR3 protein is CASSFGRENYGYTF. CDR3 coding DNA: TGTGCCAGCAGTTTCGGAAGGGAGAACTATGGCTACACCTTC.

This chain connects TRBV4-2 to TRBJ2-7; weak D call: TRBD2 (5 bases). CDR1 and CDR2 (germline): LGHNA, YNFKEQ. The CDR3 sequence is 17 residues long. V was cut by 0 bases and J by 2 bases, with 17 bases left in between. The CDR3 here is CASSQDLRGTRAYEQYF. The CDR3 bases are TGTGCCAGCAGCCAAGATCTTCGGGGAACGCGGGCCTACGAGCAGTACTTC.

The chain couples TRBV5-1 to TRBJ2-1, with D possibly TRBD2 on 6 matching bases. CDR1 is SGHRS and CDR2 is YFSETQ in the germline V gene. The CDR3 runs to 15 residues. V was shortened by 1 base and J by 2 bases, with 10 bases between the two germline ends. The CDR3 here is CASSLMEGPYNEQFF. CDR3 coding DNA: TGCGCCAGCAGCTTGATGGAGGGCCCCTACAATGAGCAGTTCTTC.

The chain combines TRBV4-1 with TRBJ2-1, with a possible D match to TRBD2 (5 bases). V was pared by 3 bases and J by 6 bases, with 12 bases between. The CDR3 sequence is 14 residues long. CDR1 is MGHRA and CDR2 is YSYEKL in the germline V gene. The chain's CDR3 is CASSQREFVNEQFF. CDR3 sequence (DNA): TGCGCCAGCAGCCAGAGGGAGTTCGTCAATGAGCAGTTCTTC.

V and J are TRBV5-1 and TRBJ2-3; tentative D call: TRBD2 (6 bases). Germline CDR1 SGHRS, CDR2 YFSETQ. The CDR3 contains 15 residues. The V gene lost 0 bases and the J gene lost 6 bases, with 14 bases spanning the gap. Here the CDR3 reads CASSLAEGGGDTQYF. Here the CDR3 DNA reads TGCGCCAGCAGCTTGGCCGAGGGAGGCGGGGATACGCAGTATTTT.

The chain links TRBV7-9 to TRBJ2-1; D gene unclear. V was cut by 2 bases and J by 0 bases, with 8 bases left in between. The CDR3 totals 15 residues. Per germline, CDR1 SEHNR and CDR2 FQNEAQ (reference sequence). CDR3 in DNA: TGTGCCAGCAGCTTACCTCTCAGCTCCTACAATGAGCAGTTCTTC. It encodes CASSLPLSSYNEQFF.

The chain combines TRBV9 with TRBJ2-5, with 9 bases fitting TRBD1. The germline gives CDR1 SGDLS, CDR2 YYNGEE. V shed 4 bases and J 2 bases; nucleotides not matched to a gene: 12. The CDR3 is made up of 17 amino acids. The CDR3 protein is CASSTGGKGVGQETQYF. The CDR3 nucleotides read TGTGCCAGCAGCACAGGGGGCAAGGGGGTGGGGCAAGAGACCCAGTACTTC.

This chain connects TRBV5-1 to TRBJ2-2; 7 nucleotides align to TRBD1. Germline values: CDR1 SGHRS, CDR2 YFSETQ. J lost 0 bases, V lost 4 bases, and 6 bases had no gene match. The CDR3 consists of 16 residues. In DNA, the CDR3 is TGCGCCAGCAGCCTATTGACAGGGCCGAACACCGGGGAGCTGTTTTTT. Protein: CASSLLTGPNTGELFF. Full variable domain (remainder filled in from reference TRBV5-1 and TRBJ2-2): KAGVTQTPRYLIKTRGQQVTLSCSPISGHRSVSWYQQTPGQGLQFLFEYFSETQRNKGNFPGRFSGRQFSNSRSEMNVSTLELGDSALYLCASSLLTGPNTGELFFGEGSRLTVL.

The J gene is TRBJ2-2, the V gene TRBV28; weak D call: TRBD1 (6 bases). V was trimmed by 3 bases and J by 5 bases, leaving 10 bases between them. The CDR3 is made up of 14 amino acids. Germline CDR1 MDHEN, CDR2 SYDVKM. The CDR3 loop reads CASSFTGSTGELFF. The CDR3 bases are TGTGCCAGCAGTTTCACAGGGAGTACCGGGGAGCTGTTTTTT. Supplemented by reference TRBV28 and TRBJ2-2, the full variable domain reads DVKVTQSSRYLVKRTGEKVFLECVQDMDHENMFWYRQDPGLGLRLIYFSYDVKMKEKGDIPEGYSVSREKKERFSLILESASTNQTSMYLCASSFTGSTGELFFGEGSRLTVL.

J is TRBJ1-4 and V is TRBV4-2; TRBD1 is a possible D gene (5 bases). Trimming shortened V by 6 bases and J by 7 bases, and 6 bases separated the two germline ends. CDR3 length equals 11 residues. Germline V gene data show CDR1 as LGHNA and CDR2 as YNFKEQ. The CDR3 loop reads CASRQGEKLFF. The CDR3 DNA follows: TGTGCCAGCAGGCAGGGTGAAAAACTGTTTTTT.

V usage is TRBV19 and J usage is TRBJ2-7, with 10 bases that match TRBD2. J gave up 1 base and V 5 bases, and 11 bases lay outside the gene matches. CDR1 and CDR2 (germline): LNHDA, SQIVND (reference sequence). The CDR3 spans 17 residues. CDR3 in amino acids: CASSPSGGGPVSYEQYF. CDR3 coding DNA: TGTGCCAGTAGTCCAAGCGGGGGGGGTCCGGTGTCCTACGAGCAGTACTTC.

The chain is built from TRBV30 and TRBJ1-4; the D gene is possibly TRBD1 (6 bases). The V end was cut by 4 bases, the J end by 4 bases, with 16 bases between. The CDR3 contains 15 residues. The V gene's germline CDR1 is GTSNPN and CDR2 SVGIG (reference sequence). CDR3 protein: CAWNMGGLYNEKLFF. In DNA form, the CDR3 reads TGTGCCTGGAATATGGGGGGGCTTTATAATGAAAAACTGTTTTTT.

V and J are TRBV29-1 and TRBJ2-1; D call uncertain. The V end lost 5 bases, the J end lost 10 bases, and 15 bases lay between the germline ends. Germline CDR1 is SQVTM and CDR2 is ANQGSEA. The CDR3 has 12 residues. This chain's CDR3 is CSVTTFSLEQFF. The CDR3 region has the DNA TGCAGCGTTACCACGTTTAGTCTGGAGCAGTTCTTC.

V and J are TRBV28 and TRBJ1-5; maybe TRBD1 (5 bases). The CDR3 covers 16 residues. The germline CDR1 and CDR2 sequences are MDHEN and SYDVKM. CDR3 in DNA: TGTGCGGTCCAGGGAAAGGACGGGGGTATTAATCAGCCCCAGCATTTT. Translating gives CAVQGKDGGINQPQHF.

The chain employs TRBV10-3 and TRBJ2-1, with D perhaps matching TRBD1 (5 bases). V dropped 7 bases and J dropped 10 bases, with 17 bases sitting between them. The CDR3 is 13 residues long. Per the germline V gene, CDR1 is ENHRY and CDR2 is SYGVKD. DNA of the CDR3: TGTGCCATCACCCCCCGCGACAGAGAGGAGCAGTTCTTC. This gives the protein CAITPRDREEQFF.

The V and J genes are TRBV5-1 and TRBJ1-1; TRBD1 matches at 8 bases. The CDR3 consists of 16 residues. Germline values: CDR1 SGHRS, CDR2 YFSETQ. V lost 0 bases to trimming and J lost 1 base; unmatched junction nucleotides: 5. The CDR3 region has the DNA TGCGCCAGCAGCTTGGCCGCAGGGGGCGGGAACACTGAAGCTTTCTTT. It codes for CASSLAAGGGNTEAFF.

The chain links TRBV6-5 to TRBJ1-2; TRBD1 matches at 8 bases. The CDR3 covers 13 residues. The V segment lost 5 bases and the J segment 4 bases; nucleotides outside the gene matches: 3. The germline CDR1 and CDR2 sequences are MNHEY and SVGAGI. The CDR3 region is CASSEQGGYGYTF. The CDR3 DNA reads TGTGCCAGCAGTGAACAGGGGGGCTATGGCTACACCTTC.

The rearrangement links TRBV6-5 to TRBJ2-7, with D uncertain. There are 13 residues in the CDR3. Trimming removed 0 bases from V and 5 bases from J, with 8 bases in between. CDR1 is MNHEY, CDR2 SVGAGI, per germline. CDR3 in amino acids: CASSYSAVHEQYF. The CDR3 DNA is TGTGCCAGCAGTTACTCCGCGGTCCACGAGCAGTACTTC.